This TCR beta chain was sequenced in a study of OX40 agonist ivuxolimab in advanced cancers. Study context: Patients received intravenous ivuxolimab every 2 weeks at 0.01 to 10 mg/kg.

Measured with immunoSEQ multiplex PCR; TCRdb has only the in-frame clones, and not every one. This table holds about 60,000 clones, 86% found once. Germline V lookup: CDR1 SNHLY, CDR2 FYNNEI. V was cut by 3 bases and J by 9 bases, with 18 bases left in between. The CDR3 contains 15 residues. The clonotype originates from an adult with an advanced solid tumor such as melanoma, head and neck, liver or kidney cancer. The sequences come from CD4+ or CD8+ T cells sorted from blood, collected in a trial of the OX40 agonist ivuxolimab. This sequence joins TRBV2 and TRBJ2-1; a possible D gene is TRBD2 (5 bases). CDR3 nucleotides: TGTGCCAGCAGTGATCAAGGAGGAGTGGGATCTGAGCAGTTCTTC. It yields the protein CASSDQGGVGSEQFF.